This T cell receptor (beta chain) was captured by sequencing in a study of lymphopenia after photon versus proton radiotherapy. Concerning this clone itself: The antigen is not known.

Some clones are missing from TCRdb's copy, which holds only in-frame ones; the method was immunoSEQ multiplex PCR. The sample carries around 150,000 clones, around 85% recorded once. This CDR3 region has 14 residues. Germline V gene sequence: CDR1 WSHSY, CDR2 SAAADI. Trimming removed 5 bases from V and 2 bases from J; junction bases left unmatched: 5. Broader study findings: Under photons, naive T cells and diversity fell while effector/memory populations rose. A bigger post-nadir fall in TCR diversity correlated inversely with survival time in deceased patients. Only patients who died were analyzed for survival; proton advantage is unproven.

This chain connects TRBV10-2 to TRBJ1-1; TRBD1 aligns across 7 bases. The specimen was peripheral blood, collected from a patient treated with photon-based radiotherapy. This TCR was sampled from a man aged 50-59 years with gastric cancer. The CDR3 DNA sequence: TGCGCCAGCAGTTCGGACAGGAGCAACACTGAAGCTTTCTTT. Residues: CASSSDRSNTEAFF.